This passage covers 8 T cell receptor beta chains from one sample sequenced in a study of T cells in Graves' hyperthyroidism and ophthalmopathy. The investigators amplified TCR beta CDR3 regions from RNA transcripts. HTBI primers were used for first-round RT-PCR of the TCR CDR3. A single record per CDR3 protein comes from TCRdb applying MiXCR to the multiplex PCR reads. Of fewer than 450,000 distinct CDR3 sequences detected, approximately 18% appear once; the ten largest clones hold 30% to 40%. Material: blood. Every receptor here comes from a woman under 40 with Graves' hyperthyroidism that later progressed to Graves' ophthalmopathy.

This clonotype was seen repeatedly, ten times or more. V is TRBV27 and J is TRBJ1-6; the D gene is possibly TRBD1 (6 bases). From germline, CDR1 is MNHEY and CDR2 SMNVEV (reference sequence). The CDR3 runs to 15 residues. Trimming removed 5 bases from V and 6 bases from J, with 14 bases in between. The CDR3 is CASSLDTGRNSPLHF. In nucleotides, the CDR3 is TGTGCCAGCAGTCTCGATACAGGGCGTAATTCACCCCTCCACTTT.

In its sample, this clonotype was seen many times. The chain carries TRBV12-3 or TRBV12-4 and TRBJ1-2, with 11 positions matching TRBD1. After removal of 7 bases from V and 4 bases from J, the junction contained 5 bases not matched to a gene. CDR3 length: 14 residues. Here the CDR3 DNA reads TGTGCCAGCAAAGGACAGGGGGCGGTCTATGGCTACACCTTC. Its protein is CASKGQGAVYGYTF.

The chain links TRBV28 to TRBJ2-7, with 7 nucleotides matching TRBD2. The J segment lost 2 bases and the V segment lost 4 bases, leaving 5 bases of the junction unmatched. The length of the CDR3 is 14 residues. CDR1 and CDR2 (germline): MDHEN, SYDVKM. The CDR3 nucleotides read TGTGCCAGCAGTTGGAGGACTAGGCCCTACGAGCAGTACTTC. Protein product: CASSWRTRPYEQYF.

This clonotype was counted at least ten times. This sequence joins TRBV2 and TRBJ2-7, with a possible D match to TRBD2 (5 bases). The CDR3 totals 16 residues. The germline gives CDR1 SNHLY, CDR2 FYNNEI. Between the trimmed V and J ends, which lost 11 bases and 1 base, there was a span of 24 bases. The CDR3 loop reads CARAAVTGMPSYEQYF. CDR3 sequence (DNA): TGTGCCCGGGCAGCAGTGACCGGGATGCCATCCTACGAGCAGTACTTC.

This chain joins TRBV18 and TRBJ1-5, with D perhaps matching TRBD1 (5 bases). Per germline, CDR1 KGHSH and CDR2 LQKENI. Trimming shortened V by 5 bases and J by 0 bases, and 14 bases separated the two germline ends. The length of the CDR3 is 16 residues. As DNA, the CDR3 is TGTGCCAGCTCAGGTCAAAGGGGTTATAGCAATCAGCCCCAGCATTTT. Residues: CASSGQRGYSNQPQHF.

In this sample, this clonotype turned up many times. CDR3 nucleotide sequence: TGCAGCGCGTCTGTACGGCTGAACACTGAAGCTTTCTTT. Amino acid sequence: CSASVRLNTEAFF. The rearrangement joins TRBV29-1 to TRBJ1-1; D ambiguous. V gave up 7 bases and J gave up 0 bases, with 12 bases separating them. The CDR3 totals 13 residues. CDR1 SQVTM and CDR2 ANQGSEA come from the germline V gene.

This clonotype has a count of ten or more. V gene TRBV5-1 combines with J gene TRBJ2-7, with 11 bases that match TRBD1. The ends lost 2 bases at V and 4 bases at J; junction bases unmatched: 8. CDR1 SGHRS and CDR2 YFSETQ come from the germline V gene. The CDR3 loop spans 16 amino acids. The CDR3 region has the DNA TGCGCCAGCAGCTTCCCGGACGGGACAGGGGGGTACGAGCAGTACTTC. Translation gives CASSFPDGTGGYEQYF.

On this clonotype: A much larger clone is a single base away; this may be a read error. This CDR3 is missing its conserved last phenylalanine or tryptophan, likely due to a read error. The gene calls are TRBV28 and TRBJ1-6, with 7 bases matching TRBD1. Germline V gene lookup returns CDR1 MDHEN and CDR2 SYDVKM. Trimming removed 3 bases from V and 6 bases from J; junction bases left unmatched: 5. CDR3 length: 15 residues. The CDR3 bases are TGTGCCAGCAGTTTCTACAGGGGAGGTAATTCACCCCTCCACTCT. It translates to CASSFYRGGNSPLHS.